This TCR beta chain was observed in a study of T cell responses to AZD1222 COVID-19 vaccine (dated by TCRdb to the early 2020s). At the level of the whole study: AZD1222 recipients with second doses at about 4 weeks or about 12 weeks were pooled, because spike-specific TCR depth and breadth did not differ between schedules. Enrollment into the trials was organized by age into subgroups of 18-55, 56-69 and 70-plus years, and those subgroups contained approximately 150, 30 and 60 TCR-sequenced participants, respectively. TCR sequencing covered more than 230 trial participants: 200 to 210 given two doses of AZD1222 and some 25 given two doses of MenACWY control vaccine. General conclusions and limits of the study: A significant rise in spike-specific TCR breadth and depth was observed after two AZD1222 doses relative to day 0 and relative to MenACWY recipients. In the small 56-69-year group, the increase in depth fell short of significance, most likely because of low power. Vaccine-associated CD4 TCRs spanned the whole spike protein, with dominant responses in regions 160-218 and 743-854. Most participants were white British and females outnumbered males, and the authors suggested that clonal diversity may have been underestimated. Conclusions about previously exposed vaccinees are limited because only five or six AZD1222 recipients were SARS-CoV-2 seropositive at baseline. No day 14 peak-response samples were available, so repertoires were characterized only after the peak T cell response. Reportedly, almost half of the unique spike-specific TCRs recognized epitopes lying outside the regions that are mutated in the B.1.351 and B.1.1.7 variants.

The label giving this sample's time point can be read as: baseline before first vaccination. Samples from vaccinated people were obtained from the UK trials COV001 and COV002, which included a single-blind randomized controlled phase 2/3 trial of AZD1222 (ChAdOx1 nCoV-19) in healthy adults. For TCRbeta chain sequencing, PBMC samples from trial participants were taken at day 0 and at day 28 after the second dose. The CDR3 regions of human TCRbeta chains were subjected to immunosequencing. The authors' analysis ran thus. Repertoire TCRs were checked for matches against a reference library of SARS-CoV-2-specific TCRs that had been generated using the MIRA antigen-specificity platform. Breadth was defined as the fraction of unique TCRs that were SARS-CoV-2-associated. Depth was defined as the fraction of total T cells that were SARS-CoV-2-associated. Each spike-specific TCR was assigned to its reactive spike region and to a CD4 or CD8 class using the MIRA data. Log10-transformed breadth and depth values were compared by one-way ANOVA with Sidak's multiple comparisons tests. Held by TCRdb, this immuneACCESS table contains in-frame sequences only and omits some clones. Under half of the omission traces to an unresolved V gene where checked; the cause of the rest is unknown. The D gene and trimming were derived from the DNA, and the V and J assignments and clone size from that table. In this sample the table shows 97,000 or so clones, 86% of which occur a single time. Together, the top ten hold approximately 5.1% of the sample.

From the cysteine up to the phenylalanine, the CDR3 has a length of 16 residues. Only the CDR3 DNA is retained, 48 bases long and in frame from the first base. The germline V gene (reference sequence) gives CDR1 as SGHNT and CDR2 as YYREEE. V trim: 3 bases; J trim: 3 bases; unmatched bases: 8. On this clone itself: The target of this receptor is not known. No qualities accompany the bases; no much larger clone lies one base away.

The TCR comes from an adult in good health. The specimen comprised peripheral blood, sampled on day 0 of AZD1222 vaccination. The V and J genes are TRBV5-4 and TRBJ1-4; 7 bases in between match TRBD1. The CDR3 region has the sequence CASSSPEGAANEKLFF. The nucleotide sequence is TGTGCCAGCAGCTCCCCCGAGGGGGCAGCTAATGAAAAACTGTTTTTT.